The 9 T cell receptor beta chains below all came from one sample that was sequenced in a study of cytomegalovirus exposure and HLA in healthy donors. The PCR ran on 60 Vbeta and 13 Jbeta primers. Assay: immunoSEQ multiplex PCR; the TCRdb copy retains only in-frame clones and omits some. The sample holds some 110,000 clones, over 75% seen once. The sequencing input was PBMCs. The receptors were gathered from a man aged 30 to 45 in good health and CMV-seronegative.

This clone was seen a handful of times. The chain combines TRBV2 with TRBJ2-1; tentatively, D is TRBD2 (5 bases). Trimming left V 1 base short and J 7 bases short, with 11 bases between. Germline CDR1 SNHLY, CDR2 FYNNEI. The CDR3 sequence is 14 residues long. The CDR3 is CASSEGRVLNEQFF. In DNA, the CDR3 is TGTGCCAGCAGTGAAGGGCGGGTCTTAAATGAGCAGTTCTTC.

This rearrangement joins TRBV11-2 to TRBJ1-1; tentatively, D is TRBD1 (6 bases). There are 14 residues in the CDR3. Between the trimmed V and J ends, which lost 5 bases and 3 bases, there was a span of 13 bases. Germline lookup yields CDR1 SGHAT and CDR2 FQNNGV. The DNA of the CDR3 is TGTGCCAGCAGCCCCCATGGACAGTACACTGAAGCTTTCTTT. Encoded protein: CASSPHGQYTEAFF.

The chain couples TRBV27 to TRBJ2-7; 11 nucleotides match TRBD2. Germline-derived CDR1 and CDR2 are MNHEY and SMNVEV (reference sequence). V shed 3 bases, J shed 3 bases, and the junction held 4 bases outside the gene matches. There are 15 residues in the CDR3. For the CDR3, the DNA is TGTGCCAGCAGTTTCCTAGCGGGGGGAAGCTACGAGCAGTACTTC. Translating it yields CASSFLAGGSYEQYF.

The rearrangement joins TRBV19 to TRBJ1-5, with D possibly being TRBD1 (6 bases). Between the trimmed V and J ends, which lost 8 bases and 0 bases, there was a span of 11 bases. CDR1 is LNHDA and CDR2 is SQIVND in the germline V gene (reference sequence). The CDR3 covers 14 residues. CDR3 sequence (DNA): TGTGCCAGTGTGGGGGGGGCTAGCAATCAGCCCCAGCATTTT. This sequence encodes CASVGGASNQPQHF.

The J gene is TRBJ1-1, the V gene TRBV5-1; D gene ambiguous. CDR1 and CDR2 (germline): SGHRS, YFSETQ. This CDR3 has 14 residues. Trimming took off 4 bases at V and 4 bases at J, with 14 bases between the two ends. CDR3: CASSTAGRSTEAFF. The DNA of the CDR3 is TGCGCCAGCAGCACGGCTGGGCGCAGCACTGAAGCTTTCTTT.

J is TRBJ2-3 and V is TRBV6-1, with D perhaps TRBD1 (5 bases). Trimming removed 4 bases from V and 3 bases from J, with 17 bases in between. Germline V gene sequence: CDR1 MNHNS, CDR2 SASEGT. The CDR3 consists of 16 residues. Here the CDR3 reads CASSALTALRTDTQYF. The CDR3 DNA reads as TGTGCCAGCAGTGCCCTGACAGCACTTCGTACAGATACGCAGTATTTT.

The table lists this clone with a count of one. The rearrangement links TRBV19 to TRBJ2-7; 8 nucleotides align to TRBD1. V trimming: 8 bases; J trimming: 0 bases; junction bases outside the gene matches: 6. This CDR3 is built from 14 residues. CDR1 is LNHDA and CDR2 is SQIVND in the germline V gene (reference sequence). The CDR3 sequence is CASALDRDSYEQYF. As DNA, the CDR3 is TGTGCCAGTGCGCTGGACAGGGACTCCTACGAGCAGTACTTC. Together with reference TRBV19 and TRBJ2-7, the CDR3 gives the full variable domain: DGGITQSPKYLFRKEGQNVTLSCEQNLNHDAMYWYRQDPGQGLRLIYYSQIVNDFQKGDIAEGYSVSREKKESFPLTVTSAQKNPTAFYLCASALDRDSYEQYFGPGTRLTVT.

The CDR3 protein is CASSAGTVHTEAFF. DNA for the CDR3: TGCGCCAGCAGTGCCGGGACAGTCCACACTGAAGCTTTCTTT. V and J are TRBV10-1 and TRBJ1-1, with 7 positions matching TRBD1. Germline assignment: CDR1 WNHNN and CDR2 SYGVQD (reference sequence). J gave up 3 bases and V 4 bases, and 5 bases lay outside the gene matches. CDR3 length: 14 amino acids.

V is TRBV2 and J is TRBJ2-5; unclear D gene. Germline CDR1 is SNHLY and CDR2 is FYNNEI. The CDR3 spans 12 residues. V was cut by 3 bases and J by 4 bases, with 6 bases left in between. CDR3 coding DNA: TGTGCCAGCAGTGATGGCCGAGAGACCCAGTACTTC. It is translated as CASSDGRETQYF. Using reference TRBV2 and TRBJ2-5 for the parts outside the CDR3, the full variable domain is EPEVTQTPSHQVTQMGQEVILRCVPISNHLYFYWYRQILGQKVEFLVSFYNNEISEKSEIFDDQFSVERPDGSNFTLKIRSTKLEDSAMYFCASSDGRETQYFGPGTRLLVL.